The 14 T cell receptor beta chains presented below share a single source sample, sequenced in a study of blood T cell repertoires in COVID-19. The data were produced by immunoSEQ multiplex PCR, yet TCRdb's version contains in-frame clones alone and is incomplete. The table records about 180,000 clones, 88% of them present only once. Sequencing was performed on PBMCs or T cells enriched from blood (not recorded which). Receptor source: a woman aged 18-29 years who had recovered from COVID-19.

The chain uses TRBV6-1 and TRBJ2-7; 9 bases are shared with TRBD1. The CDR3 consists of 16 residues. Unmatched junction bases numbered 6, after V lost 0 bases and J lost 3 bases. Germline V gene lookup returns CDR1 MNHNS and CDR2 SASEGT. DNA of the CDR3: TGTGCCAGCAGTGAAGCGAGCTGGGACAGGGACTACGAGCAGTACTTC. Encoded protein: CASSEASWDRDYEQYF.

The chain couples TRBV19 to TRBJ2-7, with TRBD2 identical over 7 bases. J lost 4 bases, V lost 1 base, and 7 bases had no gene match. The germline V gene has CDR1 LNHDA and CDR2 SQIVND (reference sequence). The length of the CDR3 is 15 residues. As DNA, the CDR3 is TGTGCCAGTAGTATAGCGGGAGGTACGGTTTACGAGCAGTACTTC. Residues: CASSIAGGTVYEQYF. Using reference TRBV19 and TRBJ2-7 for the parts outside the CDR3, the full variable domain is DGGITQSPKYLFRKEGQNVTLSCEQNLNHDAMYWYRQDPGQGLRLIYYSQIVNDFQKGDIAEGYSVSREKKESFPLTVTSAQKNPTAFYLCASSIAGGTVYEQYFGPGTRLTVT.

The chain employs TRBV21-1 and TRBJ2-3; TRBD1, as called in the table, went unchecked against the DNA. TRBV21-1 is an annotated pseudogene. This CDR3 is built from 18 residues. This CDR3 is CASSKPLGAPASTDTQYF. The CDR3, as DNA: TGTGCCAGCAGCAAACCTCTGGGGGCACCCGCTAGCACAGATACGCAGTATTTT.

The count of this clone is one. The V gene is TRBV5-1, the J gene TRBJ1-5; 11 bases align to TRBD1. Germline V gives CDR1 SGHRS, CDR2 YFSETQ. J lost 7 bases, V lost 0 bases, and 3 bases had no gene match. The CDR3 extends over 15 amino acids. This chain's CDR3 is CASSLDGDRGQPQHF. DNA of the CDR3: TGCGCCAGCAGCTTGGACGGGGACAGGGGGCAGCCCCAGCATTTT.

V is TRBV11-3 and J is TRBJ1-3; D ambiguous. This CDR3 region has 16 residues. CDR1 and CDR2 from the germline V gene are SGHNT and YENEEA. Trimming removed 5 bases at V and 0 bases at J, with 14 bases between. CDR3: CASSLLSTSSGNTIYF. As DNA, the CDR3 is TGTGCCAGCAGCCTTTTATCTACTAGCTCTGGAAACACCATATATTTT.

The chain recombines TRBV9 with TRBJ2-3, with D perhaps TRBD1 (7 bases). V gave up 3 bases and J gave up 2 bases, with 16 bases separating them. This CDR3 is built from 16 residues. CDR1 and CDR2 from the germline V gene are SGDLS and YYNGEE. The chain's CDR3 is CASSARTGGNTDTQYF. CDR3 DNA: TGTGCCAGCAGCGCGCGGACAGGAGGGAACACAGATACGCAGTATTTT.

This clone was found once. The chain employs TRBV6-5 and TRBJ2-1; tentative D call: TRBD2 (6 bases). The CDR3 spans 13 residues. Germline loops: CDR1 MNHEY, CDR2 SVGAGI. Trimming shortened V by 6 bases and J by 9 bases, and 15 bases separated the two germline ends. CDR3 DNA sequence: TGTGCCAGCAGCACGACTAGTATTATTGAGCAGTTCTTC. As protein: CASSTTSIIEQFF.

J is TRBJ2-6 and V is TRBV19; D gene unclear. The germline V gene has CDR1 LNHDA and CDR2 SQIVND (reference sequence). The CDR3 spans 21 residues. The V and J ends lost 6 bases and 0 bases respectively, with 27 bases between them. The CDR3 protein is CASRQSMVLKQLFSGANVLTF. CDR3 coding DNA: TGTGCCAGTAGACAAAGTATGGTGCTAAAACAGTTGTTCTCTGGGGCCAACGTCCTGACTTTC.

In its sample, this clone was seen once. The chain has TRBV5-1 and TRBJ1-1; no firm D call. Germline CDR1 and CDR2: SGHRS and YFSETQ. The CDR3 is 13 residues long. Between the trimmed V and J ends, which lost 4 bases and 6 bases, there was a span of 13 bases. For the CDR3, the DNA is TGCGCCAGCAGCCTATCCACGGGAGCTGAAGCTTTCTTT. Translating it yields CASSLSTGAEAFF.

This rearrangement joins TRBV19 to TRBJ1-2; D remains ambiguous. Trimming shortened V by 7 bases and J by 8 bases, and 14 bases separated the two germline ends. The CDR3 length is 12 residues. From germline, CDR1 is LNHDA and CDR2 SQIVND (reference sequence). This CDR3 reads CASISGMGGYTF. CDR3 bases: TGTGCCAGTATATCGGGAATGGGCGGCTACACCTTC.

This clone was observed a few times. The chain carries TRBV29-1 and TRBJ2-7, with 12 bases that match TRBD1. V lost 7 bases, J lost 5 bases, and 3 bases stayed unmatched. Germline V gene data show CDR1 as SQVTM and CDR2 as ANQGSEA. The CDR3 covers 12 residues. Here the CDR3 reads CSGGQGADEQYF. As DNA, the CDR3 is TGCAGCGGGGGACAGGGGGCCGACGAGCAGTACTTC.

The chain links TRBV21-1 to TRBJ2-2; TRBD1 is the table's D call and was not checked against the DNA. TRBV21-1 counts as a pseudogene. The CDR3 extends over 15 amino acids. CDR3 bases: TGTGCCAGCAACGGACAGGGTCAATTCACCGGGGAGCTGTTTTTT. It translates to CASNGQGQFTGELFF.

The chain links TRBV5-1 to TRBJ2-5; the match to TRBD1 covers 7 bases. In germline, CDR1 is SGHRS, CDR2 YFSETQ. Trimming took 1 base from V and 0 from J; bases not matched to a gene: 3. There are 15 residues in the CDR3. CDR3 nucleotides: TGCGCCAGCAGCTTGCAGGGACAGAACCAAGAGACCCAGTACTTC. It encodes CASSLQGQNQETQYF.

This clone has just a few counts. J is TRBJ1-3 and V is TRBV2; D is ambiguous. Trimming removed 3 bases from V and 0 bases from J, with 9 bases in between. Germline CDR1 and CDR2: SNHLY and FYNNEI. This CDR3 spans 15 amino acids. The CDR3 bases are TGTGCCAGCAGTGAGAATTGGAGCTCTGGAAACACCATATATTTT. As protein: CASSENWSSGNTIYF.